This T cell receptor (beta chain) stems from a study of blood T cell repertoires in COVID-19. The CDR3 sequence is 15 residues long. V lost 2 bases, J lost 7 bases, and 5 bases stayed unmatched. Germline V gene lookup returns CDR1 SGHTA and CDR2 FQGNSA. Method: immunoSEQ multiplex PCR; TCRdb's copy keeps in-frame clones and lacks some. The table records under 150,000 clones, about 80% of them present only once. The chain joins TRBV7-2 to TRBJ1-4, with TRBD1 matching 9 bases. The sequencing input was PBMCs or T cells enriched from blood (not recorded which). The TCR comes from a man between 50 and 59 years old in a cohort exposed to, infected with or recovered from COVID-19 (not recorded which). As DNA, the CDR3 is TGTGCCAGCAGCTTATCCCGGGACAGGGCTGAAAAACTGTTTTTT. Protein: CASSLSRDRAEKLFF. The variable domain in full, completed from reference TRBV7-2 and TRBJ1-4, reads GAGVSQSPSNKVTEKGKDVELRCDPISGHTALYWYRQSLGQGLEFLIYFQGNSAPDKSGLPSDRFSAERTGGSVSTLTIQRTQQEDSAVYLCASSLSRDRAEKLFFGSGTQLSVL.